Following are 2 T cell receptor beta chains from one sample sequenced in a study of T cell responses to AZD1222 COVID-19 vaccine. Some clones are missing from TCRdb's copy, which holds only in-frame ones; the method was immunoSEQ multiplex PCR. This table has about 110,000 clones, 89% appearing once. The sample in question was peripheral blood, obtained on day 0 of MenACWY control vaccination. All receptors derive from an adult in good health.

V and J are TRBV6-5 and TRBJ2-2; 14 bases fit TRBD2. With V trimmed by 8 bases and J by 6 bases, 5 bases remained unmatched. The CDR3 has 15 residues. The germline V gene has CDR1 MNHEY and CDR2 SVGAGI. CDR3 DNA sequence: TGTGCCAGCGGACTAGCGGGGGGCGGGGCCGGGGAGCTGTTTTTT. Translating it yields CASGLAGGGAGELFF.

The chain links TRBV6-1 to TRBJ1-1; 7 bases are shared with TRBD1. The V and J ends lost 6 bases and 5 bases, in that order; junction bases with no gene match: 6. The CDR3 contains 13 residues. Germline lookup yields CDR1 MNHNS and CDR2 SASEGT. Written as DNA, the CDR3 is TGTGCCAGCAGCCACAGGGGTTATACTGAAGCTTTCTTT. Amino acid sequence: CASSHRGYTEAFF.